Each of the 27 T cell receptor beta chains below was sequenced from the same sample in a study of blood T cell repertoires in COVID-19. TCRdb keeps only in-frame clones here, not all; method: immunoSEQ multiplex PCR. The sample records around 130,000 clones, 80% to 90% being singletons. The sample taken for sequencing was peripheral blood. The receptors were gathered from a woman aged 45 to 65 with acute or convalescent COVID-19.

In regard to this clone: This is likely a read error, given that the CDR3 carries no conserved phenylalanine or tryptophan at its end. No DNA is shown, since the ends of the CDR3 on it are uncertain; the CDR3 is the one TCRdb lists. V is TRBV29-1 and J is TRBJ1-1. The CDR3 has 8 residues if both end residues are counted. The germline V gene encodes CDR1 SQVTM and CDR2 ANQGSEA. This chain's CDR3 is CSVPVPPL.

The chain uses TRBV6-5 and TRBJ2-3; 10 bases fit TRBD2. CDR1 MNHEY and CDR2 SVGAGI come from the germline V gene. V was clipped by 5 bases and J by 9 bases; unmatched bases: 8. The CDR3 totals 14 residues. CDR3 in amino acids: CASSQSGGDRTQYF. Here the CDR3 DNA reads TGTGCCAGCAGTCAAAGCGGGGGGGATCGGACGCAGTATTTT.

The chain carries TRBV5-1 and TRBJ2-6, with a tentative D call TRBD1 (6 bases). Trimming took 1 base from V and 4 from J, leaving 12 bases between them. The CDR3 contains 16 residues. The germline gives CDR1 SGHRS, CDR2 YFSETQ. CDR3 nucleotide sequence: TGCGCCAGCAGCTTGTTCTCAGGGGCCGGGGCCAACGTCCTGACTTTC. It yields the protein CASSLFSGAGANVLTF. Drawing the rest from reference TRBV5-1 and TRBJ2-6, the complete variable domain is KAGVTQTPRYLIKTRGQQVTLSCSPISGHRSVSWYQQTPGQGLQFLFEYFSETQRNKGNFPGRFSGRQFSNSRSEMNVSTLELGDSALYLCASSLFSGAGANVLTFGAGSRLTVL.

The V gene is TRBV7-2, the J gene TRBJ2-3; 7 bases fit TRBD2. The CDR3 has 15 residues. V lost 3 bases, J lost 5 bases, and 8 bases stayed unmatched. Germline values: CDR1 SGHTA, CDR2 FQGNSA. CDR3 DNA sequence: TGTGCCAGCAGCTTTATGGCAGGGAGGGGAGATACGCAGTATTTT. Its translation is CASSFMAGRGDTQYF.

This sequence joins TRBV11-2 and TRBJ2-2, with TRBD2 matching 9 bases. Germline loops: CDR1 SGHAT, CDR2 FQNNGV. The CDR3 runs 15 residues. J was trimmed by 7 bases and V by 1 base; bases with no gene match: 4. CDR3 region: CASSLGGRAGGELFF. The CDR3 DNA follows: TGTGCCAGCAGCTTAGGCGGGAGGGCCGGCGGGGAGCTGTTTTTT.

DNA for the CDR3: TGTGCCAGCAGCCAAGTCGCGATGCCGGGACAGAATAACTATGGCTACACCTTC. It yields the protein CASSQVAMPGQNNYGYTF. The chain carries TRBV3-1 (or the pseudogene TRBV3-2) and TRBJ1-2, with 7 bases that match TRBD1. Trimming at V came to 1 base and at J to 1 base, leaving 12 bases not matched to a gene. Germline V gene lookup returns CDR1 LGHDT and CDR2 YNNKEL (reference sequence). The CDR3 extends over 18 amino acids.

The CDR3 coding sequence is TGCGCCAGCAGCCAAGTTACACAGTCACCCCTCCACTTT. Translating it yields CASSQVTQSPLHF. This rearrangement joins TRBV4-3 to TRBJ1-6; no clear D. Germline V lookup: CDR1 LGHNA, CDR2 YSLEER. This CDR3 spans 13 amino acids. Trimming removed 1 base from V and 10 bases from J, with 8 bases in between.

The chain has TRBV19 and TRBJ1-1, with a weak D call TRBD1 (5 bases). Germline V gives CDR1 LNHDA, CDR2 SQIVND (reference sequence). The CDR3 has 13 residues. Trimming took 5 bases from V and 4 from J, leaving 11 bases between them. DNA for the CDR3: TGTGCCAGTAGTGCTAACAGGATCACTGAAGCTTTCTTT. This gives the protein CASSANRITEAFF. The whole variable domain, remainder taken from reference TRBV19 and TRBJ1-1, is DGGITQSPKYLFRKEGQNVTLSCEQNLNHDAMYWYRQDPGQGLRLIYYSQIVNDFQKGDIAEGYSVSREKKESFPLTVTSAQKNPTAFYLCASSANRITEAFFGQGTRLTVV.

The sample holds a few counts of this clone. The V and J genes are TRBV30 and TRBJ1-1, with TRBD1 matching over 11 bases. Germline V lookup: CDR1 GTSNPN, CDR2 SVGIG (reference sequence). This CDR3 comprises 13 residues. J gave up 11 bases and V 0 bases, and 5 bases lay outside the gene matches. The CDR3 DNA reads TGTGCCTGGAGTGTCGGGACAGGGGGTAAGGCTTTCTTT. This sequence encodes CAWSVGTGGKAFF.

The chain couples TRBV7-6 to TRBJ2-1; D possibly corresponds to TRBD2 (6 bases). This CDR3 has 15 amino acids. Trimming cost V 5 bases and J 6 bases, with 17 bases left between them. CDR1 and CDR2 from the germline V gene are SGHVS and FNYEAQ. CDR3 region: CASSILGGVLNEQFF. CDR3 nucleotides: TGTGCCAGCAGCATCCTAGGAGGGGTTCTCAATGAGCAGTTCTTC.

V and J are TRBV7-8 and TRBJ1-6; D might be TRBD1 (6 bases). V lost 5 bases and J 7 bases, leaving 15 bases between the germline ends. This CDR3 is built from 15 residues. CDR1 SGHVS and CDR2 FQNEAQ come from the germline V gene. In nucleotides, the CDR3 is TGTGCCAGCAGCCCAAGGACAGCTCGGAATTCACCCCTCCACTTT. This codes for CASSPRTARNSPLHF.

The CDR3 is CASSPMGAGDGYTF. The DNA for the CDR3 is TGTGCCAGCTCACCTATGGGGGCAGGGGATGGCTACACCTTC. V and J are TRBV18 and TRBJ1-2, with a weak D call TRBD1 (6 bases). Trimming stripped 3 bases from V and 6 bases from J, with 14 bases between. The germline gives CDR1 KGHSH, CDR2 LQKENI. The CDR3 covers 14 residues.

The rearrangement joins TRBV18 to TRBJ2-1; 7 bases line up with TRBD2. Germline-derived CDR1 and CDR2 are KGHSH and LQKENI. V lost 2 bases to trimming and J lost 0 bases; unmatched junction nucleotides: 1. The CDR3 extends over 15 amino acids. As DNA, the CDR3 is TGTGCCAGCTCACCAAAGCGGGACTCCTACAATGAGCAGTTCTTC. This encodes CASSPKRDSYNEQFF.

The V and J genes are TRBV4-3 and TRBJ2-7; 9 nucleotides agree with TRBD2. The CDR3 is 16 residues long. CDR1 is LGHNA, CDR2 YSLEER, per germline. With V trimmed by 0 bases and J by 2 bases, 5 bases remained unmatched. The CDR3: CASSQDMREGAYEQYF. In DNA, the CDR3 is TGCGCCAGCAGCCAAGATATGCGGGAGGGTGCCTACGAGCAGTACTTC.

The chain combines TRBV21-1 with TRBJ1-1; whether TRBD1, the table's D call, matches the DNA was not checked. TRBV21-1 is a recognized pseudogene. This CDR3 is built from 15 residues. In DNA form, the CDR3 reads TGTGCCAGCAGCATGGACAGGGGGCAAGATACTGAAGCTTTCTTT. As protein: CASSMDRGQDTEAFF.

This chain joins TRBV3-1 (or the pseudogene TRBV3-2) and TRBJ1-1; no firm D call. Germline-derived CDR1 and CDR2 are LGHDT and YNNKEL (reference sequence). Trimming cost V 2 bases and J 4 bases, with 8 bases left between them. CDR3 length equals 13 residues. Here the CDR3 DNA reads TGTGCCAGCAGCCAATCAGGTATCACTGAAGCTTTCTTT. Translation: CASSQSGITEAFF.

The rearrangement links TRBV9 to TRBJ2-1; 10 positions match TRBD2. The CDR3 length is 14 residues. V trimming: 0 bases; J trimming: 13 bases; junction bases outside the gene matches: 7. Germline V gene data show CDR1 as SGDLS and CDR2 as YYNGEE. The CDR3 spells CASSVEYSGGSQFF. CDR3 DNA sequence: TGTGCCAGCAGCGTAGAATATAGCGGGGGGTCCCAGTTCTTC.

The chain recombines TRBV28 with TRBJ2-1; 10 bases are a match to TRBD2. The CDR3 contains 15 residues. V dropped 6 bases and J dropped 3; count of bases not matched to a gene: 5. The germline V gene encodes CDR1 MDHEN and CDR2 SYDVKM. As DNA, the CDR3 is TGTGCCAGCAGCGAAACTAGCGGGGACTACAATGAGCAGTTCTTC. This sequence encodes CASSETSGDYNEQFF.

CDR3 protein: CSADWMGEQYF. In DNA form, the CDR3 reads TGCAGTGCCGACTGGATGGGCGAGCAGTACTTC. The rearrangement links TRBV20-1 to TRBJ2-7; D unresolved. Trimming removed 6 bases from V and 6 bases from J, with 12 bases in between. Germline CDR1 is DFQATT and CDR2 is SNEGSKA (reference sequence). CDR3 length equals 11 residues.

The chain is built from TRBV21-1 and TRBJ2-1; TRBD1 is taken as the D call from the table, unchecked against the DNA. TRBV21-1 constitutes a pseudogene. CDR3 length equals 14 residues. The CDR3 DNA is TGTGCCAGCAGCAACGGATGGGCGATCAATGAGCAGTTCTTC. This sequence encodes CASSNGWAINEQFF.

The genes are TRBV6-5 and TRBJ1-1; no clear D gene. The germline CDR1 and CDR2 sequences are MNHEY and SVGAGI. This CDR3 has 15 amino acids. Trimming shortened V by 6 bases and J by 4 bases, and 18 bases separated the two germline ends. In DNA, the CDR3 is TGTGCCAGCAGCTTACGGTCACGAGCCGGCACTGAAGCTTTCTTT. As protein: CASSLRSRAGTEAFF.

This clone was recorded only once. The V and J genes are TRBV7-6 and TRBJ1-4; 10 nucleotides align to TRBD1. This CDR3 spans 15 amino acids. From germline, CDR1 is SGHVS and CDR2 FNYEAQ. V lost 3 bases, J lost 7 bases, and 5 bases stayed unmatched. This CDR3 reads CASSFGTGVAEKLFF. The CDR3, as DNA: TGTGCCAGCAGCTTTGGGACAGGGGTGGCTGAAAAACTGTTTTTT.

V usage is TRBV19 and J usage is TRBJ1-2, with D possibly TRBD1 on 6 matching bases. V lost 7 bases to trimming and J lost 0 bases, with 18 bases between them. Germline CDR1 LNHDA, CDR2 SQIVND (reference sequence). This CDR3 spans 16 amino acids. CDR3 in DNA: TGTGCCAGTACCTGGACAGTTTTTCCTTCTAACTATGGCTACACCTTC. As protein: CASTWTVFPSNYGYTF.

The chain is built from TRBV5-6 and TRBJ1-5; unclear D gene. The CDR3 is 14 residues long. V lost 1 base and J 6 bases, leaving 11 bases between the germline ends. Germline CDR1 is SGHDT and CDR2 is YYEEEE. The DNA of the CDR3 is TGTGCCAGCAGCTTGTCTTATGAGGGTCAGCCCCAGCATTTT. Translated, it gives CASSLSYEGQPQHF.

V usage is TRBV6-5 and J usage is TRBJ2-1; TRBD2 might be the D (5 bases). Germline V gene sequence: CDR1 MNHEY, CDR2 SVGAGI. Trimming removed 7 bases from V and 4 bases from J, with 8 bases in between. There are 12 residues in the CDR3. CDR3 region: CASKGLYNEQFF. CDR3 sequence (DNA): TGTGCCAGCAAAGGACTTTACAATGAGCAGTTCTTC.

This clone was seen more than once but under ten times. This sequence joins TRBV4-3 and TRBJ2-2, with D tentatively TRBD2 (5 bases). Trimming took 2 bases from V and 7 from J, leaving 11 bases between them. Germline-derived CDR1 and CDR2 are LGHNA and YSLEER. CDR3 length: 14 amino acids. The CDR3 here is CASSQNQRDGELFF. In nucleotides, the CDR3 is TGCGCCAGCAGCCAAAACCAGAGGGACGGGGAGCTGTTTTTT.

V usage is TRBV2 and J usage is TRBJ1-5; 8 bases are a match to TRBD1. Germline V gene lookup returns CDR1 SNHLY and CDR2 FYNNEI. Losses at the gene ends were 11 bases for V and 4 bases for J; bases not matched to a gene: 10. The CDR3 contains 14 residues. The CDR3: CAAWGGDRNQPQHF. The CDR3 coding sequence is TGTGCCGCATGGGGGGGGGACAGGAATCAGCCCCAGCATTTT. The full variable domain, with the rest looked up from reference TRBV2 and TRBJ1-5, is EPEVTQTPSHQVTQMGQEVILRCVPISNHLYFYWYRQILGQKVEFLVSFYNNEISEKSEIFDDQFSVERPDGSNFTLKIRSTKLEDSAMYFCAAWGGDRNQPQHFGDGTRLSIL.